A selection of T cell receptor beta chains follows, all from one sample in a study of patients and donors after allogeneic stem cell transplantation. TCRdb itself ran the RT-PCR reads through MiXCR, one entry per CDR3 protein. The table shows approximately 210,000 distinct CDR3 sequences, with 40% to 45% occurring only once. The sample comprised blood, either unsorted or a sorted T cell fraction (not recorded which). The origin of the receptors is a human donor who was either an allogeneic HSCT recipient or a stem cell or donor lymphocyte infusion donor (not recorded which). It is not recorded whose cells these are; they may come from a transplant donor. Both conserved end residues are part of each CDR3. Each record gives: D gene, V gene, clone size, J gene, CDR3 DNA, CDR3 protein. The D gene is left open where the match is weak. The size entry is marked missing in some rows and otherwise reads once, few, many or a size class.

D gene: TRBD2
V gene: TRBV4-3
clone size: few
J gene: TRBJ2-1
CDR3 DNA: TGCGCCAGCAGCCAAAGCCCAGCGGGAGAGGATGAGCAGTTCTTC
CDR3 protein: CASSQSPAGEDEQFF

D gene: .
V gene: TRBV9
clone size: .
J gene: TRBJ2-1
CDR3 DNA: TGTGCCAGCAGCGTAGCTCATTTGGACTACAATGAGCAGTTCTTC
CDR3 protein: CASSVAHLDYNEQFF

D gene: .
V gene: TRBV29-1
clone size: few
J gene: TRBJ1-4
CDR3 DNA: TGCAGCGTTGAAGACGGGTCTCGGGGTAATGAAAAACTGTTTTTT
CDR3 protein: CSVEDGSRGNEKLFF

D gene: TRBD2
V gene: TRBV5-1
clone size: .
J gene: TRBJ2-7
CDR3 DNA: TGCGCCAGCAGGGGTAGAGGTAGCGGGAGAATAAGGTCCTACGAGCAGTACTTC
CDR3 protein: CASRGRGSGRIRSYEQYF

D gene: .
V gene: TRBV25-1
clone size: few
J gene: TRBJ1-1
CDR3 DNA: TGTGCCAGCAGTGATCCAGGAGCGAACACTGAAGCTTTCTTT
CDR3 protein: CASSDPGANTEAFF

D gene: TRBD1
V gene: TRBV7-2
clone size: few
J gene: TRBJ1-1
CDR3 DNA: TGTGCCAGCAGCCTCCTCTTACAGGGGAAGAACACTGAAGCTTTCTTT
CDR3 protein: CASSLLLQGKNTEAFF

D gene: TRBD1
V gene: TRBV14
clone size: few
J gene: TRBJ1-1
CDR3 DNA: TGTGCCAGCAGCTTCGGACAGGGGCAAACTGAAGCTTTCTTT
CDR3 protein: CASSFGQGQTEAFF

D gene: TRBD1
V gene: TRBV5-4
clone size: few
J gene: TRBJ1-4
CDR3 DNA: TGTGCCAGCACGAACCAGGGGGATGAAAAACTGTTTTTT
CDR3 protein: CASTNQGDEKLFF

D gene: TRBD2
V gene: TRBV3-1
clone size: .
J gene: TRBJ2-7
CDR3 DNA: TGTGCCAGCAGCCAGTCCGGGACTAGCGGATACGAGCAGTACTTC
CDR3 protein: CASSQSGTSGYEQYF

D gene: .
V gene: TRBV7-6
clone size: .
J gene: TRBJ1-5
CDR3 DNA: TGTGCCAGCAGCTTAGGCAGGGGAGGCAATCAGCCCCAGCATTTT
CDR3 protein: CASSLGRGGNQPQHF

D gene: .
V gene: TRBV3-1
clone size: .
J gene: TRBJ2-7
CDR3 DNA: TGTGCCAGCACCCTCGGGGGCAGGTCCTACGAGCAGTACTTC
CDR3 protein: CASTLGGRSYEQYF

D gene: .
V gene: TRBV20-1
clone size: few
J gene: TRBJ1-5
CDR3 DNA: TGCAGTGCGAGCCCGGGGGGCTTCAATCAGCCCCAGCATTTT
CDR3 protein: CSASPGGFNQPQHF

D gene: .
V gene: TRBV28
clone size: many
J gene: TRBJ1-2
CDR3 DNA: TGTGCCAGCAGTTTGGCCAAAAACTATGGCTACACCTTC
CDR3 protein: CASSLAKNYGYTF

D gene: .
V gene: TRBV29-1
clone size: .
J gene: TRBJ1-1
CDR3 DNA: TGCAGCGTTGAAGATCCGGGGGGCGGTGAAGCTTTCTTT
CDR3 protein: CSVEDPGGGEAFF

D gene: .
V gene: TRBV6-5
clone size: .
J gene: TRBJ1-4
CDR3 DNA: TGTGCCAGCAGTTACCAACGGATTGGGGGGGCAGGAGAAAAACTGTTTTTT
CDR3 protein: CASSYQRIGGAGEKLFF

D gene: .
V gene: TRBV30
clone size: once
J gene: TRBJ2-3
CDR3 DNA: TGTGCCTGGACCAGTGGGGTAGATACGCAGTATTTT
CDR3 protein: CAWTSGVDTQYF

D gene: .
V gene: TRBV5-6
clone size: .
J gene: TRBJ1-5
CDR3 DNA: TGTGCCAGCAGCTCCTCAGGTAGCAATCAGCCCCAGCATTTT
CDR3 protein: CASSSSGSNQPQHF

D gene: .
V gene: TRBV12-3/TRBV12-4
clone size: .
J gene: TRBJ1-4
CDR3 DNA: TGTGCCAGCAGCCCGCGGGTGGGTGAAAAACTGTTTTTT
CDR3 protein: CASSPRVGEKLFF

D gene: TRBD1
V gene: TRBV3-1
clone size: .
J gene: TRBJ1-1
CDR3 DNA: TGTGCCAGCAGCCCCCCGGACAGGGGGACTGAAGCTTTCTTT
CDR3 protein: CASSPPDRGTEAFF

D gene: .
V gene: TRBV6-5
clone size: .
J gene: TRBJ1-5
CDR3 DNA: TGTGCCAGCAGAGAATCAGGGAGATTCGGGCCCCAGCATTTT
CDR3 protein: CASRESGRFGPQHF

D gene: .
V gene: TRBV4-1
clone size: .
J gene: TRBJ1-4
CDR3 DNA: TGCGCCAGCAGCCAAGTGTCAGGGTCAGTTTCTAATGAAAAACTGTTTTTT
CDR3 protein: CASSQVSGSVSNEKLFF

D gene: TRBD1
V gene: TRBV7-9
clone size: few
J gene: TRBJ1-1
CDR3 DNA: TGTGCCAGCAGCCTCACAGGGGGCACGGATGAAGCTTTCTTT
CDR3 protein: CASSLTGGTDEAFF

D gene: TRBD2
V gene: TRBV6-5
clone size: .
J gene: TRBJ2-7
CDR3 DNA: TGTGCCAGCAGCCCAGGGACTAGCGGGTCCTACGAGCAGTACTTC
CDR3 protein: CASSPGTSGSYEQYF

D gene: TRBD1
V gene: TRBV3-1
clone size: few
J gene: TRBJ2-3
CDR3 DNA: TGTGCCAGCAGCCAAGAACAGGGGGCAGATACGCAGTATTTT
CDR3 protein: CASSQEQGADTQYF

D gene: .
V gene: TRBV12-3/TRBV12-4
clone size: few
J gene: TRBJ1-2
CDR3 DNA: TGTGCCAGCAGACCGCTTCACTATGGCTACACCTTC
CDR3 protein: CASRPLHYGYTF

D gene: .
V gene: TRBV5-1
clone size: .
J gene: TRBJ2-1
CDR3 DNA: TGCGCCAGCGGAAAAGCGCCCAGCTCCTACAATGAGCAGTTCTTC
CDR3 protein: CASGKAPSSYNEQFF

D gene: .
V gene: TRBV11-2
clone size: once
J gene: TRBJ2-1
CDR3 DNA: TGTGCCAGCAGCTCCTCCGGGAGACCTGAGCAGTTCTTC
CDR3 protein: CASSSSGRPEQFF

D gene: TRBD2
V gene: TRBV27
clone size: .
J gene: TRBJ2-1
CDR3 DNA: TGTGCCAGCGGACCTCTAGCGGGAGTCGACAATGAGCAGTTCTTC
CDR3 protein: CASGPLAGVDNEQFF

D gene: .
V gene: TRBV21-1
clone size: .
J gene: TRBJ2-7
CDR3 DNA: TGTGCCAGCAGCAAAGGACCGGGACTAGCGGGAGGAGACAACGAGCAGTACTTC
CDR3 protein: CASSKGPGLAGGDNEQYF

D gene: .
V gene: TRBV28
clone size: .
J gene: TRBJ1-5
CDR3 DNA: TGTGCCAGCAGTTTTAGTCTTTCCCGGACGCAGCCCCAGCATTTT
CDR3 protein: CASSFSLSRTQPQHF

D gene: .
V gene: TRBV29-1
clone size: .
J gene: TRBJ1-2
CDR3 DNA: TGCAGCGTGAGGGACACCTATGGCTACACCTTC
CDR3 protein: CSVRDTYGYTF

D gene: .
V gene: TRBV12-3/TRBV12-4
clone size: once
J gene: TRBJ2-7
CDR3 DNA: TGTGCCAGCAGCCCCCGATTACCCAGGGGCGAGCAGTACTTC
CDR3 protein: CASSPRLPRGEQYF

D gene: .
V gene: TRBV7-9
clone size: .
J gene: TRBJ2-5
CDR3 DNA: TGTGCCAGCGGAGAAGAGACCCAGTACTTC
CDR3 protein: CASGEETQYF

D gene: .
V gene: TRBV20-1
clone size: .
J gene: TRBJ2-2
CDR3 DNA: TGCAGTGCTAGAGATCTCCGGGTGACGAACACCGGGGAGCTGTTTTTT
CDR3 protein: CSARDLRVTNTGELFF

D gene: .
V gene: TRBV5-1
clone size: .
J gene: TRBJ1-1
CDR3 DNA: TGCGCCAGCAGCTTGAAGTGGAACACTGAAGCTTTCTTT
CDR3 protein: CASSLKWNTEAFF

D gene: .
V gene: TRBV12-3/TRBV12-4
clone size: few
J gene: TRBJ2-5
CDR3 DNA: TGTGCCAGCAGTTTTGCAGCGTTCGGCCGGAGTTTC
CDR3 protein: CASSFAAFGRSF

D gene: .
V gene: TRBV5-6
clone size: .
J gene: TRBJ1-2
CDR3 DNA: TGTGCCAGCAGCCTACCGATGTATGGCTACACCTTC
CDR3 protein: CASSLPMYGYTF

D gene: .
V gene: TRBV9
clone size: .
J gene: TRBJ1-1
CDR3 DNA: TGTGCCAGCAGCGGGCAGGGTTCGAACACTGAAGCTTTCTTT
CDR3 protein: CASSGQGSNTEAFF

D gene: TRBD1
V gene: TRBV6-5
clone size: .
J gene: TRBJ1-1
CDR3 DNA: TGTGCCAGCAGTAAGTACAGGGGCCTCGAACGGGTTACTGAAGCTTTCTTT
CDR3 protein: CASSKYRGLERVTEAFF

D gene: .
V gene: TRBV3-1
clone size: .
J gene: TRBJ2-7
CDR3 DNA: TGTGCCAGCAGCCAAGATATGGGCGACTCCTACGAGCAGTACTTC
CDR3 protein: CASSQDMGDSYEQYF

D gene: .
V gene: TRBV5-5
clone size: .
J gene: TRBJ1-1
CDR3 DNA: TGTGCCAGCAGCCCCGTTGTCGTCGAATGGGATAACACTGAAGCTTTCTTT
CDR3 protein: CASSPVVVEWDNTEAFF

D gene: .
V gene: TRBV2
clone size: .
J gene: TRBJ1-2
CDR3 DNA: TGTGCCAGCAGTACAGCCCTATCTGGCTACACCTTC
CDR3 protein: CASSTALSGYTF

D gene: .
V gene: TRBV10-3
clone size: .
J gene: TRBJ1-2
CDR3 DNA: TGTGCCATCAGTGAGTCCCCGGCAGGGGCGAACTATGGCTACACCTTC
CDR3 protein: CAISESPAGANYGYTF

D gene: .
V gene: TRBV18
clone size: many
J gene: TRBJ1-5
CDR3 DNA: TGTGCCAGCTCCTCTGCTCGCAATCAGCCCCAGCATTTT
CDR3 protein: CASSSARNQPQHF

D gene: .
V gene: TRBV19
clone size: .
J gene: TRBJ1-5
CDR3 DNA: TGTGCCAGTAGTCCACAGACAAATCAGCCCCAGCATTTT
CDR3 protein: CASSPQTNQPQHF

D gene: TRBD2
V gene: TRBV5-5
clone size: .
J gene: TRBJ2-7
CDR3 DNA: TGTGCCAGCAGCGCCGGACTAGCGGGAGAAATTGAGCAGTACTTC
CDR3 protein: CASSAGLAGEIEQYF